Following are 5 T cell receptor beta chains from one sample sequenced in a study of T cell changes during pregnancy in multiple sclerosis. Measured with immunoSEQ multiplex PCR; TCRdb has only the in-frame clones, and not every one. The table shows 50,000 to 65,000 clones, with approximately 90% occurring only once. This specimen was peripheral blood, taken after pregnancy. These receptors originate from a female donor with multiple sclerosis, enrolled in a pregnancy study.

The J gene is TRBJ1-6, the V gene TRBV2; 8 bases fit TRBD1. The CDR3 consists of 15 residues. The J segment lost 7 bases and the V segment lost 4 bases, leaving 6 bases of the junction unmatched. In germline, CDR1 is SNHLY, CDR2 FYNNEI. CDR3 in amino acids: CASSVRQGSNSPLHF. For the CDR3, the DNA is TGTGCCAGCAGTGTAAGACAGGGGTCGAATTCACCCCTCCACTTT. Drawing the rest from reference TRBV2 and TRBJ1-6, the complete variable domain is EPEVTQTPSHQVTQMGQEVILRCVPISNHLYFYWYRQILGQKVEFLVSFYNNEISEKSEIFDDQFSVERPDGSNFTLKIRSTKLEDSAMYFCASSVRQGSNSPLHFGNGTRLTVT.

The CDR3 coding sequence is TGTGCCAGCAGCCGGGACAGGGGCTTTGACTATGGCTACACCTTC. It yields the protein CASSRDRGFDYGYTF. The chain links TRBV2 to TRBJ1-2; 10 bases align to TRBD1. CDR3 length: 15 residues. Trimming removed 6 bases from V and 3 bases from J; junction bases left unmatched: 7. CDR1 and CDR2 (germline): SNHLY, FYNNEI.

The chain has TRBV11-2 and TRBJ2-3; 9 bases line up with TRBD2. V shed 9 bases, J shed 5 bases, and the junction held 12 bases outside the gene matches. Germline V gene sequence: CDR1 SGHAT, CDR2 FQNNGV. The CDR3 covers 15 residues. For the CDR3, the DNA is TGTGCCAGTTCCGTTAGGCGGGGGGGCCAAGATACGCAGTATTTT. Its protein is CASSVRRGGQDTQYF.

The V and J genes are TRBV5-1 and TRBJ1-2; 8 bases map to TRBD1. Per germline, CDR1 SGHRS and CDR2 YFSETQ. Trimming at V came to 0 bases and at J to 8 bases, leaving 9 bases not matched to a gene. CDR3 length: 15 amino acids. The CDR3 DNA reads TGCGCCAGCAGCTTGGCGGACAGGGCCCCGTGGGGCTACACCTTC. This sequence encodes CASSLADRAPWGYTF.

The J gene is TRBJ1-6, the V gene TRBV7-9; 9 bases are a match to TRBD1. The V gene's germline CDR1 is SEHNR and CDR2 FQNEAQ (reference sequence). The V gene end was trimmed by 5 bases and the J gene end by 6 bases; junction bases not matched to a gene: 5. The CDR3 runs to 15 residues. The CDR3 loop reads CASSPQGASNSPLHF. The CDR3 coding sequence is TGTGCCAGCAGCCCACAGGGGGCTAGTAATTCACCCCTCCACTTT.